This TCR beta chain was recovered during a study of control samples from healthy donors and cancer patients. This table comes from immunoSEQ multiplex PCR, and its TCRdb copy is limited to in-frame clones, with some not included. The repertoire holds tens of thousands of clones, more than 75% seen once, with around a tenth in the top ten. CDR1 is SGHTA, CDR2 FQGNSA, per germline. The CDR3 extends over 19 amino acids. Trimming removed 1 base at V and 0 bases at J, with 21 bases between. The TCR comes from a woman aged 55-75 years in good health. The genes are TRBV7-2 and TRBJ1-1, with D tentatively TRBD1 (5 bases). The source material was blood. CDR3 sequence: CASSLVSGHGRRMNTEAFF. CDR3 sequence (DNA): TGTGCCAGCAGCTTAGTCAGCGGACATGGCAGAAGAATGAACACTGAAGCTTTCTTT.